This T cell receptor (beta chain) was sequenced in a study of blood T cell repertoires in COVID-19. The CDR3 contains 16 residues. V gave up 5 bases and J gave up 4 bases; unmatched junction bases: 11. Germline CDR1 reads SGHAT; CDR2 reads FQNNGV. Assay: immunoSEQ multiplex PCR; the TCRdb copy retains only in-frame clones and omits some. The data show fewer than 250,000 clones, approximately 84% seen once. The chain uses TRBV11-2 and TRBJ1-2; 9 positions agree with TRBD1. Sequencing input: peripheral blood. This TCR was recovered from a woman over 75 with acute or convalescent COVID-19. CDR3 DNA sequence: TGTGCCAGCAGCGGAACAACAGGGGGCGCTGGCTATGGCTACACCTTC. As protein: CASSGTTGGAGYGYTF.